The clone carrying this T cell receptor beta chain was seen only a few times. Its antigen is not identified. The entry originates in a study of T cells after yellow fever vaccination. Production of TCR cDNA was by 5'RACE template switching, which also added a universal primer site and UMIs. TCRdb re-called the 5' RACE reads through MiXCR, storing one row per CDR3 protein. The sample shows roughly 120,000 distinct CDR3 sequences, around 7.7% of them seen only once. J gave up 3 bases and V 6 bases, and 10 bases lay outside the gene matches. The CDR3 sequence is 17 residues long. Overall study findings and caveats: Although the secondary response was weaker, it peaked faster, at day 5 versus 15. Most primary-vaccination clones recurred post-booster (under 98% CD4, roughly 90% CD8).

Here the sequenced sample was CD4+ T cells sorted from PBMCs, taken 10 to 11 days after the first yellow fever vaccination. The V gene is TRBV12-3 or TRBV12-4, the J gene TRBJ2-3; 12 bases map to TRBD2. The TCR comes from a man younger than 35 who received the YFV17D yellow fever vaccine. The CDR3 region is CASRTSGGSGRTDTQYF. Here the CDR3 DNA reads TGTGCCAGCAGAACTAGCGGGGGGTCGGGCCGGACAGATACGCAGTATTTT.